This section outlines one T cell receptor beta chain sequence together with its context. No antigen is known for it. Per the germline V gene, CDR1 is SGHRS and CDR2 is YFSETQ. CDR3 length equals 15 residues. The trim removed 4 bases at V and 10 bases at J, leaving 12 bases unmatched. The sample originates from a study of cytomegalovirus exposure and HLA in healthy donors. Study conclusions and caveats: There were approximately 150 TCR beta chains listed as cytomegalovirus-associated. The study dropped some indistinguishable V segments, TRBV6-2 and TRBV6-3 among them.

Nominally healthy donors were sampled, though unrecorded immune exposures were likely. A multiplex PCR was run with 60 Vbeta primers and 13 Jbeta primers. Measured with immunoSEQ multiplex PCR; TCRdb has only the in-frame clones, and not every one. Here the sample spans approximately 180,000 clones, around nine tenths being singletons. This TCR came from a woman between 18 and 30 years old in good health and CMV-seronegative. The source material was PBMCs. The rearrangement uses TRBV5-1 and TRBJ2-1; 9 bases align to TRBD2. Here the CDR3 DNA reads TGCGCCAGCAGCACCGGGACTAGCATCTTCATAGAGCAGTTCTTC. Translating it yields CASSTGTSIFIEQFF.